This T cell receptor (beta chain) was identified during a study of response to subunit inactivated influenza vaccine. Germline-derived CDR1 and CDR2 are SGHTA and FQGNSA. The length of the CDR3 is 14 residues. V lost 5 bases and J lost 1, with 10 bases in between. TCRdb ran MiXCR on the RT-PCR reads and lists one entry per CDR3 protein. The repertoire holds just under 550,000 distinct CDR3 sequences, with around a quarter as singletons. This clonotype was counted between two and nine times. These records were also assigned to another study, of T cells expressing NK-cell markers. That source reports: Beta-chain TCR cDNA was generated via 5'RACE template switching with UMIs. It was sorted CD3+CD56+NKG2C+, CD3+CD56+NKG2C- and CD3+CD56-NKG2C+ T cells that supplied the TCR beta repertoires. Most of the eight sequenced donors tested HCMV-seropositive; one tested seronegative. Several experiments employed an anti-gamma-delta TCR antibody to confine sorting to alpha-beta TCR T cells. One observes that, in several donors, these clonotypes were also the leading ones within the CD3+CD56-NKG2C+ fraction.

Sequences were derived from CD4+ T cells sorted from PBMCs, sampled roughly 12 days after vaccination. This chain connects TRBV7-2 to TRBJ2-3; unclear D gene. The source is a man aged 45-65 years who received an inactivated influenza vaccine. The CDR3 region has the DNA TGTGCCAGCAGCCCGGCCCAGCGCACAGATACGCAGTATTTT. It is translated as CASSPAQRTDTQYF.